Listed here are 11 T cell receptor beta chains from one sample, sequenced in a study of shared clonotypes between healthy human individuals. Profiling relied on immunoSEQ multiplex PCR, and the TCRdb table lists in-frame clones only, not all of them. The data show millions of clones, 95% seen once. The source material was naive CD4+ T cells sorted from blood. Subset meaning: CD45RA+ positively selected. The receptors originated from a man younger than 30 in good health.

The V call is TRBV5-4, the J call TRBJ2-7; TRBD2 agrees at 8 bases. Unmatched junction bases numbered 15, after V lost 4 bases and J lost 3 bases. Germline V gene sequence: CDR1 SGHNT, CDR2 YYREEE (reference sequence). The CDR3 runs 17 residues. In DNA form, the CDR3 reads TGTGCCAGCAGCCGCGATGGCGCTAGCGGGTTACACTACGAGCAGTACTTC. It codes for CASSRDGASGLHYEQYF.

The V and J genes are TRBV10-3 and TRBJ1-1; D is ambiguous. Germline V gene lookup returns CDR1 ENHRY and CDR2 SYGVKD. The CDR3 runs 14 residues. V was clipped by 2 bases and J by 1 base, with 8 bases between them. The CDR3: CAISETEGNTEAFF. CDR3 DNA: TGTGCCATCAGTGAGACGGAAGGGAACACTGAAGCTTTCTTT.

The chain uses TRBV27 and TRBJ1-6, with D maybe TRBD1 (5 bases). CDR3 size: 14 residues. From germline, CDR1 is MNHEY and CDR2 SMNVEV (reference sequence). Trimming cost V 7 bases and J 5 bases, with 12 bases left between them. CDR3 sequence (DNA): TGTGCCAGCACCGCCGGGACGGATAATTCACCCCTCCACTTT. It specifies CASTAGTDNSPLHF.

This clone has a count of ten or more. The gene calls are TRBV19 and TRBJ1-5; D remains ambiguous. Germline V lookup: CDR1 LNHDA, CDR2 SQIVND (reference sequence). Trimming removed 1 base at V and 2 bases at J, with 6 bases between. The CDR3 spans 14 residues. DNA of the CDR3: TGTGCCAGTAGTATAGGGGCAGGCAATCAGCCCCAGCATTTT. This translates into CASSIGAGNQPQHF.

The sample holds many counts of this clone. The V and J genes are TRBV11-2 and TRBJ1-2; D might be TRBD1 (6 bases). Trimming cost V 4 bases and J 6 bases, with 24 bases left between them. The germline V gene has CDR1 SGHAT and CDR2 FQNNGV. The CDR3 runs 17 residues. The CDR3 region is CASSSREWTALDHGYTF. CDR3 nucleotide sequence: TGTGCCAGCAGCTCCCGCGAATGGACAGCGCTTGATCATGGCTACACCTTC.

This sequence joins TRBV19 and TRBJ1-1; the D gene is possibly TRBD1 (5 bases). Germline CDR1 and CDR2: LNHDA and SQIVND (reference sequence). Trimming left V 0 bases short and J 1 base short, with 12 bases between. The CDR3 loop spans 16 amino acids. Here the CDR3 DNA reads TGTGCCAGTAGTATAGATGGGGCCCTTGGGAACACTGAAGCTTTCTTT. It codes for CASSIDGALGNTEAFF.

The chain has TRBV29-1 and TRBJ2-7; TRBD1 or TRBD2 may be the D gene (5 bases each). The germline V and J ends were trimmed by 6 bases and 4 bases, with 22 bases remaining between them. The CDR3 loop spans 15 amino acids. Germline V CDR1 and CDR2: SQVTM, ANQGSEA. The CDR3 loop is CSVKPSGQEAYEQYF. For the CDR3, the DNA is TGCAGCGTGAAACCGTCGGGGCAGGAGGCATACGAGCAGTACTTC.

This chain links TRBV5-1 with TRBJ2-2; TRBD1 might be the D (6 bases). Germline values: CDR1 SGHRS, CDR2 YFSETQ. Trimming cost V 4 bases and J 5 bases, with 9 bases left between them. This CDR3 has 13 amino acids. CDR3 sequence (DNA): TGCGCCAGCAGCACACAGGGAACCGGGGAGCTGTTTTTT. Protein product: CASSTQGTGELFF.

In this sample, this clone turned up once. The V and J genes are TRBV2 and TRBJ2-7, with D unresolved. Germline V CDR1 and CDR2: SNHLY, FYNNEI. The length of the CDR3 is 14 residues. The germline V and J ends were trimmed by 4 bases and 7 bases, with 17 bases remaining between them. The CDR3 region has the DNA TGTGCCAGCAGTGGACCCACGCCGGGCGGAGAGCAGTACTTC. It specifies CASSGPTPGGEQYF.

CDR3 coding DNA: TGTGCCAGCAGTTTTGACAGGGGAGCCTACGAGCAGTACTTC. The encoded protein is CASSFDRGAYEQYF. This chain links TRBV6-5 with TRBJ2-7, with TRBD1 identical over 8 bases. CDR1 is MNHEY and CDR2 is SVGAGI in the germline V gene. The CDR3 runs 14 residues. Germline trimming cut 4 bases from V and 2 bases from J; bases unmatched to any gene: 4.

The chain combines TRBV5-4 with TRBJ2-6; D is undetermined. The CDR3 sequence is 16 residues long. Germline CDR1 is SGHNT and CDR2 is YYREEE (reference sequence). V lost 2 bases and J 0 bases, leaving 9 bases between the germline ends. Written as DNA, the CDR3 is TGTGCCAGCAGCTTCGGGCAGTTCTCTGGGGCCAACGTCCTGACTTTC. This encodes CASSFGQFSGANVLTF.